These T cell receptor beta chains were read from a single sample in a study of blood T cells in healthy people across ages. TCRdb independently ran MiXCR on the 5' RACE reads; one entry per CDR3 protein. The sample has 600,000 to 1,000,000 distinct CDR3 sequences, just under 25% seen once. These data were also reused for a study on T cells of mothers and their children.

Sample: blood. The source is a boy aged 5 to 17 in good health. Both conserved end residues are part of each CDR3. D genes are given only for firm matches.

CASSFGGRGGENEKLFF	TRBV28	TRBD1
CASEGFSGNTIYF	TRBV7-9	NA
CASSLWDRGQETQYF	TRBV7-9	TRBD1
CASSLRGDYNEQFF	TRBV5-4	TRBD2
CASSFGLAADNEQFF	TRBV6-6	TRBD2
CGSTGEGQGPEAFF	TRBV2	TRBD1
CASSLTSGASGGQFF	TRBV7-2	TRBD2
CASSLGSGYQLSSYNEQFF	TRBV7-2	NA
CASSLDMGTYNEQFF	TRBV5-5	NA
CASSQDSLPSGNVGELFF	TRBV4-3	TRBD2
CAGSPRVILGYTF	TRBV7-8	NA
CASSADQPQHF	TRBV2	NA
CASQETGTYEQYF	TRBV6-1	NA
CASSSPGQWSSPLHF	TRBV7-2	TRBD1
CASSQELGPSWNEQFF	TRBV3-1	NA
CASSLGGAGANTEAFF	TRBV5-1	NA
CASRVAGHNEQFF	TRBV7-2	TRBD2
CSARDVGGTGELFF	TRBV20-1	NA
CASSLGAGYLEQYF	TRBV27	NA
CASSRQGGSYNEQFF	TRBV7-3	NA
CASSYDRAQHF	TRBV12-3/TRBV12-4	NA
CSAEHVGQGGIQYF	TRBV20-1	TRBD1
CASSSTSGGLRGQYF	TRBV27	TRBD2
CSVFTGGRAPGGYNEQFF	TRBV29-1	TRBD2
CASSPERPLQETQYF	TRBV18	NA
CASIRRDRILDGYTF	TRBV6-2/TRBV6-3	TRBD1
CASSQAAGGPEETQYF	TRBV12-3/TRBV12-4	TRBD2
CNGTDKNSYEQYF	TRBV20-1	NA
CASSLANSYRYEQYF	TRBV7-9	NA
CASSPTGTFEEKLFF	TRBV18	NA
CSATTGPAYEQYF	TRBV20-1	NA
CASRGDWSSYEQYF	TRBV27	NA
CASSQQGGKGGEQYF	TRBV6-5	NA
CARGTAQETQYF	TRBV2	TRBD1
CSAPDNSPLHF	TRBV20-1	NA
CASSGGTFNYGCTF	TRBV28	NA
CASTPQHNTGELFF	TRBV7-3	NA
CASSPGIRGFSLRIF	TRBV28	NA
CASSAPDRVQETQYF	TRBV6-1	TRBD1
CSASRAQTTDTQYF	TRBV20-1	NA
CASSFPRRGPNTGELFF	TRBV7-9	NA
CASSQEATSHYGYTF	TRBV3-1	NA
CASSLSPVGYTF	TRBV12-3/TRBV12-4	NA